This T cell receptor (beta chain) was identified in a study of type 1 regulatory T cells. The germline CDR1 and CDR2 sequences are MNHEY and SMNVEV (reference sequence). The CDR3 is 17 amino acids. The ends were cut back, 3 bases at V and 1 base at J, with 18 bases in the middle. TCRdb reprocessed the reads with MiXCR, giving one entry per CDR3 protein. This sample has about 74,000 distinct CDR3 sequences; 50% to 70% occur once, and the top ten carry 7.6%. Points on this clonotype: Its specificity is not known.

Specimen: cultured T cells, either the whole culture or a sorted T cell fraction (not recorded which). Stated subset: Tr1-enriched cell product generated in vitro against host alloantigens. The sequence derives from a human donor in good health. V usage is TRBV27 and J usage is TRBJ1-1; D uncertain. DNA for the CDR3: TGTGCCAGCAGTTTTTCGTTAAGCCTGGACGGGAACACTGAAGCTTTCTTT. Translated, it gives CASSFSLSLDGNTEAFF.